A single sample is the source of the 12 T cell receptor beta chains below, sequenced in a study of blood T cell repertoires in COVID-19. Using immunoSEQ multiplex PCR, the repertoire was profiled, and TCRdb retains in-frame clones only, with some absent. The table has hundreds of thousands of clones, 88% seen once. Sequencing was performed on peripheral blood. These receptors all come from a woman aged 25-40 years with COVID-19, enrolled during active disease.

The chain couples TRBV6-4 to TRBJ1-2; D might be TRBD1 (6 bases). The CDR3 spans 17 residues. Per the germline V gene, CDR1 is MRHNA and CDR2 is SNTAGT. V was clipped by 0 bases and J by 6 bases, with 20 bases between them. CDR3 coding DNA: TGTGCCAGCAGTGACTCGTTAGGGGGAGCCCCAATGCATGGCTACACCTTC. It translates to CASSDSLGGAPMHGYTF.

There are a few counts of this clone. The chain recombines TRBV5-6 with TRBJ2-7; 9 bases are shared with TRBD1. The CDR3 contains 14 residues. From germline, CDR1 is SGHDT and CDR2 YYEEEE. Germline trimming cut 4 bases from V and 3 bases from J; bases unmatched to any gene: 5. The CDR3 DNA reads as TGTGCCAGCAGCCCGGGACAGGGTTACTACGAGCAGTACGTC. It is translated as CASSPGQGYYEQYV.

The gene calls are TRBV3-1 (or the pseudogene TRBV3-2) and TRBJ1-6; TRBD1 agrees at 8 bases. CDR3 length: 18 amino acids. Germline V gene sequence: CDR1 LGHDT, CDR2 YNNKEL (reference sequence). Losses at the gene ends were 1 base for V and 10 bases for J; bases not matched to a gene: 15. The CDR3 here is CASSQALQVQGAGSPLHF. The CDR3 coding sequence is TGTGCCAGCAGCCAAGCCCTCCAGGTGCAGGGGGCGGGCTCACCCCTCCACTTT.

This clone was observed a single time. The chain uses TRBV11-3 and TRBJ2-7, with D maybe TRBD1 (5 bases). The germline V gene encodes CDR1 SGHNT and CDR2 YENEEA. CDR3 length: 14 amino acids. V was clipped by 3 bases and J by 0 bases, with 9 bases between them. CDR3 sequence reads: CASSLWQGSYEQYV. In nucleotides, the CDR3 is TGTGCCAGCAGCTTGTGGCAGGGCTCCTACGAGCAGTACGTC.

J is TRBJ2-5 and V is TRBV9, with 13 bases lining up with TRBD2. The CDR3 consists of 15 residues. CDR1 and CDR2 from the germline V gene are SGDLS and YYNGEE. V lost 3 bases to trimming and J lost 4 bases; unmatched junction nucleotides: 3. CDR3 DNA: TGTGCCAGCAGCGCCGGACTAGCGGGGGTAGAGACCCAGTACTTC. It codes for CASSAGLAGVETQYF.

The chain has TRBV5-1 and TRBJ1-6, with D possibly being TRBD1 (6 bases). Germline V gene lookup returns CDR1 SGHRS and CDR2 YFSETQ. The CDR3 loop spans 16 amino acids. V was cut by 0 bases and J by 3 bases, with 10 bases left in between. The CDR3 DNA reads as TGCGCCAGCAGCTTGGGACAGGCCGACTATAATTCACCCCTCCACTTT. This gives the protein CASSLGQADYNSPLHF. Looking up the rest from reference TRBV5-1 and TRBJ1-6 gives the full variable domain: KAGVTQTPRYLIKTRGQQVTLSCSPISGHRSVSWYQQTPGQGLQFLFEYFSETQRNKGNFPGRFSGRQFSNSRSEMNVSTLELGDSALYLCASSLGQADYNSPLHFGNGTRLTVT.

This clone was seen just once. The chain couples TRBV5-1 to TRBJ2-6; possibly TRBD1 for D (6 bases). The CDR3 covers 16 residues. Germline-derived CDR1 and CDR2 are SGHRS and YFSETQ. V was pared by 2 bases and J by 3 bases, with 12 bases between. Here the CDR3 reads CASSFLGQNGANVLTF. In nucleotides, the CDR3 is TGCGCCAGCAGCTTTCTGGGACAAAATGGGGCCAACGTCCTGACTTTC.

The chain carries TRBV27 and TRBJ1-4, with D possibly being TRBD1 (6 bases). The germline V gene encodes CDR1 MNHEY and CDR2 SMNVEV (reference sequence). V was clipped by 5 bases and J by 5 bases, with 18 bases between them. CDR3 length equals 16 residues. This chain's CDR3 is CASSPLVLQGNEKLFF. The CDR3 DNA reads as TGTGCCAGCAGTCCGCTCGTCCTACAGGGAAATGAAAAACTGTTTTTT. The full variable domain, in which reference TRBV27 and TRBJ1-4 provide the parts outside the CDR3, is EAQVTQNPRYLITVTGKKLTVTCSQNMNHEYMSWYRQDPGLGLRQIYYSMNVEVTDKGDVPEGYKVSRKEKRNFPLILESPSPNQTSLYFCASSPLVLQGNEKLFFGSGTQLSVL.

The rearrangement links TRBV27 to TRBJ1-6; the match to TRBD1 covers 8 bases. CDR3 length equals 16 residues. Germline CDR1 MNHEY, CDR2 SMNVEV (reference sequence). J gave up 5 bases and V 6 bases, and 9 bases lay outside the gene matches. Here the CDR3 DNA reads TGTGCCAGCAGGGTATTCGGACAGGGAAATAATTCACCCCTCCACTTT. Translating it yields CASRVFGQGNNSPLHF.

This clone was detected only a few times. CDR3 DNA: TGTGCCAGCAGCCTCACGGACAGGGGCAACAATGAGCAGTTCTTC. This sequence encodes CASSLTDRGNNEQFF. The V call is TRBV11-3, the J call TRBJ2-1; TRBD1 matches at 9 bases. Germline CDR1 SGHNT, CDR2 YENEEA. Losses at the gene ends were 5 bases for V and 5 bases for J; bases not matched to a gene: 7. The CDR3 sequence is 15 residues long.

The chain has TRBV25-1 and TRBJ1-1; the match to TRBD1 covers 8 bases. CDR3 length: 16 residues. The trim removed 2 bases at V and 5 bases at J, leaving 10 bases unmatched. Germline V gene sequence: CDR1 MGHDK, CDR2 SYGVNS. CDR3 sequence (DNA): TGTGCCAGCAGTGAAGAGGCAGGGGGCGTCAGGACTGAAGCTTTCTTT. It is translated as CASSEEAGGVRTEAFF.

The chain is built from TRBV5-1 and TRBJ2-5; D uncertain. CDR3 length: 16 amino acids. Germline V gene sequence: CDR1 SGHRS, CDR2 YFSETQ. V was trimmed by 0 bases and J by 5 bases, leaving 17 bases between them. The CDR3 DNA is TGCGCCAGCAGCTTGGCCGAGGATCGCTTGAGGGAGACCCAGTACTTC. Translation: CASSLAEDRLRETQYF.